These T cell receptor beta chains were read from a single sample in a study of identical twins. MiXCR, applied by TCRdb to the 5' RACE reads, yields one record per CDR3 protein. This repertoire shows roughly 690,000 distinct CDR3 sequences, less than 25% found once; its top ten account for about 4.3%. The sample was also linked to a second study, of T cells expressing NK-cell markers.

Material: PBMCs. The origin of the receptors is a woman aged 18-35 years in good health. CDR3s include the opening cysteine and the closing phenylalanine or tryptophan. D genes are given only for firm matches. Size is omitted from some rows. Given values are once, few, many or a class for expanded clones.

-,TRBV20-1,TRBJ2-7,TRBD2,13,TGCAGTGCTAACAGCGGGGGGCCCTACGAGCAGTACTTC,CSANSGGPYEQYF
-,TRBV5-1,TRBJ2-7,-,11,TGCGCCAGCACCCACAACTACGAGCAGTACTTC,CASTHNYEQYF
-,TRBV27,TRBJ1-4,-,14,TGTGCCAGCAGCCCTGTAACTCGGTTCGAAAAACTGTTTTTT,CASSPVTRFEKLFF
few,TRBV30,TRBJ2-7,TRBD2,13,TGTGCCTGTAGACTAGCGGGGGACTACGAGCAGTACTTC,CACRLAGDYEQYF
-,TRBV2,TRBJ2-5,-,12,TGTGCCAGCAGTTACGGGCCTGAGACCCAGTACTTC,CASSYGPETQYF
few,TRBV10-3,TRBJ2-7,-,14,TGTGCCATCACCCCGGACCCTTGGGTGCGCGAGCAGTACTTC,CAITPDPWVREQYF
-,TRBV29-1,TRBJ2-3,-,11,TGCAGCGCCATCTATCAAGTTACGCAGTATTTT,CSAIYQVTQYF
few,TRBV7-2,TRBJ2-1,TRBD2,16,TGTGCCAGCAGCACCGGACTAGCGACCACCCTCAATGAGCAGTTCTTC,CASSTGLATTLNEQFF
-,TRBV9,TRBJ2-3,TRBD2,17,TGTGCCAGCAGCCCCCTTATACTAGCGGGAGTAACAGATACGCAGTATTTT,CASSPLILAGVTDTQYF
-,TRBV9,TRBJ2-7,TRBD1,16,TGTGCCAGCAGCGAGGGAGGGGGGACAGGGGGCGCCGAGCAGTACTTC,CASSEGGGTGGAEQYF
few,TRBV20-1,TRBJ2-1,TRBD2,12,TGCAGTGCTAGCGGGAGGATGGGAGAGCAGTTCTTC,CSASGRMGEQFF
-,TRBV7-2,TRBJ1-2,-,15,TGTGCCAGCAGCTTATTGTCCAACGCCGCCGCGGGCTACACCTTC,CASSLLSNAAAGYTF
few,TRBV20-1,TRBJ2-7,TRBD2,14,TGCAGTGCTGTGGGACTAGCGGGAGCGCACGAGCAGTACTTC,CSAVGLAGAHEQYF
many,TRBV29-1,TRBJ1-2,-,13,TGCAGCGACCTAGAGGGACCGAACTATGGCTACACCTTC,CSDLEGPNYGYTF
many,TRBV25-1,TRBJ2-7,-,14,TGTGCCAGCAGTGAAATTCCAGGTCAGGGCGAGCAGTACTTC,CASSEIPGQGEQYF
many,TRBV4-2,TRBJ1-5,-,13,TGTGCCAGCAGCCACCTCGGGGTCCAGCCCCAGCATTTT,CASSHLGVQPQHF
-,TRBV5-8,TRBJ2-2,TRBD2,15,TGTGCCAGCAGCTCGACTAGCGTGAACACCGGGGAGCTGTTTTTT,CASSSTSVNTGELFF
-,TRBV7-2,TRBJ2-3,TRBD2,17,TGTGCCAGCAGCTTAGCGCGTCTAGCGGGGACCGGAGATACGCAGTATTTT,CASSLARLAGTGDTQYF
-,TRBV2,TRBJ2-3,-,14,TGTGCCAGCAGTGAGACTTCAGGAGGAGATACGCAGTATTTT,CASSETSGGDTQYF
few,TRBV20-1,TRBJ2-5,-,13,TGCAGTGCTTCCGCCTGGCAGGGAGAGACCCAGTACTTC,CSASAWQGETQYF
-,TRBV6-1,TRBJ2-1,TRBD1,18,TGTGCCAGCAGTCATGACAAACTCAGGGGGTTCTCCTACAATGAGCAGTTCTTC,CASSHDKLRGFSYNEQFF
many,TRBV12-3/TRBV12-4,TRBJ2-1,-,11,TGTGCTGGGGGCAGACACAATGAGCAGTTCTTC,CAGGRHNEQFF
-,TRBV12-3/TRBV12-4,TRBJ1-1,-,12,TGTGCCAGCATGGCCGGGACCACTGAAGCTTTCTTT,CASMAGTTEAFF
-,TRBV5-1,TRBJ1-1,-,15,TGCGCCAGCAGCGGGCAACTGAACCCTAACACTGAAGCTTTCTTT,CASSGQLNPNTEAFF
-,TRBV20-1,TRBJ2-7,-,15,TGCAGTGCTGACCAGGGACCCAGTAACGCCTACGAGCAGTACTTC,CSADQGPSNAYEQYF
-,TRBV7-2,TRBJ2-5,-,13,TGTGCCAGCAGCTCCGACAAAAAAGAGACCCAGTACTTC,CASSSDKKETQYF
many,TRBV20-1,TRBJ2-7,-,12,TGCAGTGCTAAAATGCGGGACTACGAGCAGTACTTC,CSAKMRDYEQYF
few,TRBV29-1,TRBJ1-2,-,14,TGCAGCGTTGTGATTTCAGGGCTCAACTATGGCTACACCTTC,CSVVISGLNYGYTF
few,TRBV12-3/TRBV12-4,TRBJ1-1,-,12,TGTGCCACCGTAGTCGGGCGAGCTGAAGCTTTCTTT,CATVVGRAEAFF
-,TRBV2,TRBJ2-7,-,14,TGTGCCAGCAACGACCTGGGAGGGGGCTACGAGCAGTACTTC,CASNDLGGGYEQYF
-,TRBV10-3,TRBJ2-3,-,14,TGTGCCATCAGTGCGGGGCTCTATGCAGATACGCAGTATTTT,CAISAGLYADTQYF
-,TRBV12-3/TRBV12-4,TRBJ2-1,-,13,TGTGCCAGCATCCATTCCGACTACAATGAGCAGTTCTTC,CASIHSDYNEQFF
few,TRBV7-9,TRBJ2-1,-,15,TGTGCCAGCAGACGAGCCCCAGGGATCCACAATGAGCAGTTCTTC,CASRRAPGIHNEQFF